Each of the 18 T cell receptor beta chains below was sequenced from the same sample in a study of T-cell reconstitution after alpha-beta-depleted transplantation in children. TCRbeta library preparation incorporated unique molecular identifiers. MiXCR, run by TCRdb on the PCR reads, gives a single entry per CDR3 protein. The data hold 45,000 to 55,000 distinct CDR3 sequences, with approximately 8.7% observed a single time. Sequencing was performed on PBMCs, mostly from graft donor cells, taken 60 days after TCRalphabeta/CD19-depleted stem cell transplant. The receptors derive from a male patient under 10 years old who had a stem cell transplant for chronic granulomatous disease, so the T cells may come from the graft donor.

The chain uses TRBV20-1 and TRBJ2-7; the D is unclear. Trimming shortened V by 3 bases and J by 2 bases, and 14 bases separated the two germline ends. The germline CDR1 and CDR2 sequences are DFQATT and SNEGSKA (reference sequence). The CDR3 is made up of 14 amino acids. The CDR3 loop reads CSASRLSDPYEQYF. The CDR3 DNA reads TGCAGTGCTAGCCGACTGAGTGACCCCTACGAGCAGTACTTC.

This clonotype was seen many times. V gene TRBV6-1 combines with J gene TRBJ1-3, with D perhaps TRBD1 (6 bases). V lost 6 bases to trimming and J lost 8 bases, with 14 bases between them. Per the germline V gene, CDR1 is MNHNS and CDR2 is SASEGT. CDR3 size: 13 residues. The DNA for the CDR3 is TGTGCCAGCAGGAACAGGGTCGGGGACACCATATATTTT. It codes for CASRNRVGDTIYF.

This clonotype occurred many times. The CDR3 loop is CASSVEMGFSREQYF. CDR3 nucleotide sequence: TGTGCCAGCAGCGTAGAGATGGGCTTCTCTCGCGAGCAGTACTTC. The rearrangement uses TRBV9 and TRBJ2-7; D not certain. Trimming took 0 bases from V and 6 from J, leaving 16 bases between them. The CDR3 runs to 15 residues. Germline V gene data show CDR1 as SGDLS and CDR2 as YYNGEE.

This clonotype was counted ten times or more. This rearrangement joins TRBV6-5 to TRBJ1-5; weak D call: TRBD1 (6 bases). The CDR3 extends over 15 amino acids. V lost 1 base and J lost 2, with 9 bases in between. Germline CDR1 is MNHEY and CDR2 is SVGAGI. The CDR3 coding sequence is TGTGCCAGCAGTTACTTACAGGGCGGCAATCAGCCCCAGCATTTT. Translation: CASSYLQGGNQPQHF.

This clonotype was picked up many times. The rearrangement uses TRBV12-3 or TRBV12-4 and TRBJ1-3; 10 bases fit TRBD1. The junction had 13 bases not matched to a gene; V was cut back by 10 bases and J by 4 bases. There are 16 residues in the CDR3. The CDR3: CATTGTGVLRGNTIYF. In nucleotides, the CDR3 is TGTGCCACCACCGGGACAGGGGTCTTAAGGGGAAACACCATATATTTT.

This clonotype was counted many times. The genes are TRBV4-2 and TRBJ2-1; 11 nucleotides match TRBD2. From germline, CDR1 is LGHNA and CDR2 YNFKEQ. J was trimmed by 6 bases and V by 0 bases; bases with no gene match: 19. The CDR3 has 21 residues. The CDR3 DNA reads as TGTGCCAGCAGCCAAGATCGGGGACTGCTAGCGGGAGGTTACGTCGGCAATGAGCAGTTCTTC. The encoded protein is CASSQDRGLLAGGYVGNEQFF.

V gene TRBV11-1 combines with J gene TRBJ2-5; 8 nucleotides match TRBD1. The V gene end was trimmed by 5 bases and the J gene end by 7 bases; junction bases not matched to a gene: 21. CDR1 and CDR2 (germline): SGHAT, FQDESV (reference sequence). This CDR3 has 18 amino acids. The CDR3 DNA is TGTGCCAGCAGCCAGATTCTGATGGACAGGGAGATTTTAGGGACCCAGTACTTC. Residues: CASSQILMDREILGTQYF.

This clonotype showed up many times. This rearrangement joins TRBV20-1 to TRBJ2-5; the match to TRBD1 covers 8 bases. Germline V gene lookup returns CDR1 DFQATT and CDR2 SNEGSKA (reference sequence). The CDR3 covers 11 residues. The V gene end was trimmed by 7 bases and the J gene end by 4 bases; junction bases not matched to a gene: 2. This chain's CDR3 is CSGQGRETQYF. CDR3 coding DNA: TGCAGTGGACAGGGGCGAGAGACCCAGTACTTC.

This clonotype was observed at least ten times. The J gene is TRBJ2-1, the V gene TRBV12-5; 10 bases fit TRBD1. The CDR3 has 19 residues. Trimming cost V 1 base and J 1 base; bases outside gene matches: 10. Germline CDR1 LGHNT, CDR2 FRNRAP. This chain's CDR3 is CASGLGRQGASVSYNEQFF. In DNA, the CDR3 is TGTGCTAGTGGTTTGGGTCGACAGGGGGCAAGTGTTTCCTACAATGAGCAGTTCTTC.

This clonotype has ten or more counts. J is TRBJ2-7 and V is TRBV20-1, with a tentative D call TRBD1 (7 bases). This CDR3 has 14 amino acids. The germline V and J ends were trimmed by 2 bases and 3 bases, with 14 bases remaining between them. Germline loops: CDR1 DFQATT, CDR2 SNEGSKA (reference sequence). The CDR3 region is CSARLGGDSYEQYF. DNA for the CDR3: TGCAGTGCTAGACTGGGCGGGGACAGCTACGAGCAGTACTTC.

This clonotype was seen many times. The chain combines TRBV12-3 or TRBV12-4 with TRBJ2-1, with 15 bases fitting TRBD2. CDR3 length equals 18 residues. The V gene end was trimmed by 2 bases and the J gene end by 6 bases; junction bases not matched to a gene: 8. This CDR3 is CASSLPGLAGGPVNEQFF. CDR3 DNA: TGTGCCAGCAGTTTACCCGGACTAGCGGGAGGGCCTGTCAATGAGCAGTTCTTC.

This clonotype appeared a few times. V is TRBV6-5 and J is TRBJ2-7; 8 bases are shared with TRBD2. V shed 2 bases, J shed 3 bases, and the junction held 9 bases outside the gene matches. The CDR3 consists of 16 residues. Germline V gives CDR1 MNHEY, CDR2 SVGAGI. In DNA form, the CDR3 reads TGTGCCAGCAGTTACGGAGGGGGACTAGGTGTCTACGAGCAGTACTTC. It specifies CASSYGGGLGVYEQYF.

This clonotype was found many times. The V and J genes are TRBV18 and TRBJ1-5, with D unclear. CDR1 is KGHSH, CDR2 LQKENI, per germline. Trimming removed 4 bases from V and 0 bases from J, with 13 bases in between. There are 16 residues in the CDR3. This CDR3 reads CASSRGSPPSNQPQHF. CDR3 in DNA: TGTGCCAGCTCACGTGGGTCACCTCCTAGCAATCAGCCCCAGCATTTT.

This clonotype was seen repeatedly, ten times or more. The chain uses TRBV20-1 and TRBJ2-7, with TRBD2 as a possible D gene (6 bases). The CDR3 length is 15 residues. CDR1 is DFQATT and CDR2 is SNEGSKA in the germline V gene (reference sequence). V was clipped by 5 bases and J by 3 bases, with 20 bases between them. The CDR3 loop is CSASTYRTTSYEQYF. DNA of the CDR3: TGCAGTGCTTCGACCTACAGGACTACTAGCTACGAGCAGTACTTC.

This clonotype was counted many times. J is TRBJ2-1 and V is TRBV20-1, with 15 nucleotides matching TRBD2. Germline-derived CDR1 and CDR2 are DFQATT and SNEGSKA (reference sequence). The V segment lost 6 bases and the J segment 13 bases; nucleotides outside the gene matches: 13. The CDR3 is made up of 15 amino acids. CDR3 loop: CSAHKGLAGGASQFF. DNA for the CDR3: TGCAGTGCCCACAAGGGACTAGCGGGAGGCGCAAGTCAGTTCTTC.

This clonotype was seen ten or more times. CDR3 protein: CASSSVAGVSTDTQYF. The CDR3 DNA is TGTGCCAGCAGCTCTGTAGCGGGAGTCTCGACAGATACGCAGTATTTT. The gene calls are TRBV7-9 and TRBJ2-3; the match to TRBD2 covers 9 bases. J lost 3 bases, V lost 4 bases, and 8 bases had no gene match. CDR1 SEHNR and CDR2 FQNEAQ come from the germline V gene (reference sequence). This CDR3 is built from 16 residues.

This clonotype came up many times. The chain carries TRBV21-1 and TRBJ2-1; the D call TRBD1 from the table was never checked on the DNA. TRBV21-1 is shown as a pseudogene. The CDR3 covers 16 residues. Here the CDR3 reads CASSRTNGGRHNEQFF. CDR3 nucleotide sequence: TGTGCCAGCAGCAGAACAAACGGGGGCCGACACAATGAGCAGTTCTTC.

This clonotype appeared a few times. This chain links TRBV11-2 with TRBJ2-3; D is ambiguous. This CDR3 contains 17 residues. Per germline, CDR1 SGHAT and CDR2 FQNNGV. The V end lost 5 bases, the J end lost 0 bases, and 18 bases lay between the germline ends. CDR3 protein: CASSPMAGRVSTDTQYF. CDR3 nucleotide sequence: TGTGCCAGCAGCCCGATGGCCGGGCGAGTGAGCACAGATACGCAGTATTTT.